Following are 8 T cell receptor beta chains from one sample sequenced in a study of cytomegalovirus exposure and HLA in healthy donors. This PCR relied on a set of 60 Vbeta primers and 13 Jbeta primers. TCRdb's copy holds only in-frame clones and misses some; the assay was immunoSEQ multiplex PCR. Among just over 150,000 clones, around 84% were seen once, and the ten largest hold more than 2%. Sequencing was performed on PBMCs. The receptors shown here come from a young man in good health and CMV-seropositive.

This chain links TRBV11-2 with TRBJ2-1, with TRBD2 matching 9 bases. CDR3 length: 13 residues. Germline-derived CDR1 and CDR2 are SGHAT and FQNNGV. Unmatched junction bases numbered 4, after V lost 5 bases and J lost 8 bases. The CDR3 reads CASSALAGDEQFF. In nucleotides, the CDR3 is TGTGCCAGCAGCGCCTTAGCGGGGGATGAGCAGTTCTTC.

J is TRBJ2-1 and V is TRBV7-9; unclear D gene. Trimming took 0 bases from V and 8 from J, leaving 8 bases between them. CDR1 is SEHNR and CDR2 is FQNEAQ in the germline V gene (reference sequence). This CDR3 has 13 amino acids. CDR3 nucleotide sequence: TGTGCCAGCAGCTTAGCAGCCCGCGATGAGCAGTTCTTC. It translates to CASSLAARDEQFF.

The V and J genes are TRBV30 and TRBJ2-1; TRBD1 matches 7 bases. Germline V gene sequence: CDR1 GTSNPN, CDR2 SVGIG (reference sequence). There are 11 residues in the CDR3. The J segment lost 15 bases and the V segment lost 2 bases, leaving 7 bases of the junction unmatched. CDR3 in amino acids: CAWSTGTVSFF. CDR3 nucleotide sequence: TGTGCCTGGAGTACCGGGACAGTGTCGTTCTTC.

The rearrangement links TRBV7-2 to TRBJ1-1, with D possibly being TRBD1 (5 bases). The V gene lost 5 bases and the J gene lost 0 bases, with 16 bases spanning the gap. The germline CDR1 and CDR2 sequences are SGHTA and FQGNSA. This CDR3 region has 16 residues. The CDR3 DNA is TGTGCCAGCAGCGAATACAGGAATTCAATGAACACTGAAGCTTTCTTT. This gives the protein CASSEYRNSMNTEAFF.

The V call is TRBV29-1, the J call TRBJ2-1; 12 positions match TRBD2. Germline trimming cut 7 bases from V and 4 bases from J; bases unmatched to any gene: 8. CDR1 SQVTM and CDR2 ANQGSEA come from the germline V gene. The CDR3 extends over 15 amino acids. The CDR3 DNA reads TGCAGCGATTATCCGGGACTAGCGGGTTACAATGAGCAGTTCTTC. Protein product: CSDYPGLAGYNEQFF.

The rearrangement uses TRBV27 and TRBJ1-5, with D possibly being TRBD1 (5 bases). Germline V gene sequence: CDR1 MNHEY, CDR2 SMNVEV (reference sequence). The ends were cut back, 6 bases at V and 0 bases at J, with 9 bases in the middle. This CDR3 has 14 residues. CDR3 sequence: CASSQTDSNQPQHF. Written as DNA, the CDR3 is TGTGCCAGCAGCCAGACAGATAGCAATCAGCCCCAGCATTTT.

The chain couples TRBV27 to TRBJ2-1; 7 bases line up with TRBD1. The CDR3 extends over 13 amino acids. Germline trimming cut 6 bases from V and 5 bases from J; bases unmatched to any gene: 4. The V gene's germline CDR1 is MNHEY and CDR2 SMNVEV (reference sequence). The CDR3 loop is CASSWDRNNEQFF. The DNA of the CDR3 is TGTGCCAGCAGCTGGGACAGAAACAATGAGCAGTTCTTC.

The rearrangement uses TRBV9 and TRBJ2-1; D possibly corresponds to TRBD1 (6 bases). V was shortened by 3 bases and J by 3 bases, with 13 bases between the two germline ends. Germline lookup yields CDR1 SGDLS and CDR2 YYNGEE. The CDR3 extends over 15 amino acids. DNA for the CDR3: TGTGCCAGCAGCGCATCAGGGGTTGGCTACAATGAGCAGTTCTTC. This gives the protein CASSASGVGYNEQFF.